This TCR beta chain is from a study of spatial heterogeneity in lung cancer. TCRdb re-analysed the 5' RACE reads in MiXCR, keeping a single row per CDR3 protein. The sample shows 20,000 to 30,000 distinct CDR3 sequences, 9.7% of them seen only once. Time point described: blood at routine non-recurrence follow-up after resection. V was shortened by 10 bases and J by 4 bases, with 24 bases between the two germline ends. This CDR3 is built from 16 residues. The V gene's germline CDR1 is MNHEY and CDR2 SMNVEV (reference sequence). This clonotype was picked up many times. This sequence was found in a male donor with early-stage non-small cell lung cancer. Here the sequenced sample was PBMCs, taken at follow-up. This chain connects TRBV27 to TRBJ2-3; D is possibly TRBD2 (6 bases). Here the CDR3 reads CATYPEGLFEADTQYF. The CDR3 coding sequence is TGTGCCACCTATCCGGAGGGGCTATTTGAGGCAGATACGCAGTATTTT.